Shown below are 25 T cell receptor beta chains from a single sample sequenced in a study of molecular identifiers for immune sequencing clone quantification. Using its own MiXCR run on the PCR reads, TCRdb lists one record per CDR3 protein. This table has approximately 670,000 distinct CDR3 sequences, less than 20% appearing once. The sample consisted of naive CD8+ T cells from blood, with Jurkat cell RNA spiked in. Subset reported: FACS-sorted CD8+CD4-CCR7+CD45RA+ naive T cells. The source of these receptors is a human donor in good health. Some libraries in this study had Jurkat cell RNA spiked in.

This clonotype was counted at least ten times. The V gene is TRBV3-1, the J gene TRBJ2-3, with D possibly being TRBD1 or TRBD2 (5 bases each). V was clipped by 1 base and J by 0 bases, with 11 bases between them. This CDR3 comprises 16 residues. Germline V lookup: CDR1 LGHDT, CDR2 YNNKEL (reference sequence). CDR3 nucleotides: TGTGCCAGCAGCCAAGTTGGGGGACCAAGCACAGATACGCAGTATTTT. Translating gives CASSQVGGPSTDTQYF.

This clonotype was detected many times. The V gene is TRBV20-1, the J gene TRBJ1-4; 8 nucleotides align to TRBD1. The length of the CDR3 is 19 residues. The J segment lost 0 bases and the V segment lost 0 bases, leaving 12 bases of the junction unmatched. The germline V gene encodes CDR1 DFQATT and CDR2 SNEGSKA (reference sequence). The CDR3 nucleotides read TGCAGTGCTAGAGATGCTGCGGACAGGGAAGGAGCAACTAATGAAAAACTGTTTTTT. It specifies CSARDAADREGATNEKLFF.

On this clonotype: This sequence may be a read error, since a much larger clone differs from it by one base. Given the absence of the conserved phenylalanine or tryptophan at the CDR3 end, a read error is likely. The chain has TRBV7-9 and TRBJ1-5, with D perhaps matching TRBD1 (5 bases). The germline V and J ends were trimmed by 1 base and 4 bases, with 14 bases remaining between them. CDR1 and CDR2 from the germline V gene are SEHNR and FQNEAQ (reference sequence). The CDR3 loop spans 16 amino acids. CDR3 nucleotide sequence: TGTGCCAGCAGCTTAGTTATGGGCCAGGGTAATCAGCCCCAGCATCTT. Encoded protein: CASSLVMGQGNQPQHL.

In its sample, this clonotype was seen many times. For the CDR3, the DNA is TGCGCCAGCAGCCCGGGACAGGGGTCCGGGGAGCTGTTTTTT. Protein: CASSPGQGSGELFF. The rearrangement links TRBV4-3 to TRBJ2-2; TRBD1 matches 10 bases. Per the germline V gene, CDR1 is LGHNA and CDR2 is YSLEER. CDR3 length equals 14 residues. Germline trimming cut 4 bases from V and 6 bases from J; bases unmatched to any gene: 2.

Regarding this clonotype: A much larger clone sits a single nucleotide away, making a read error possible. V is TRBV27 and J is TRBJ1-4, with unresolved D. Germline CDR1 MNHEY, CDR2 SMNVEV (reference sequence). The CDR3 length is 14 residues. The CDR3 nucleotides are TGTGCCAGCAGTTTATGGGGAGTCAATGAAAGACTGTTTTTT. This gives the protein CASSLWGVNERLFF.

This chain uses TRBV29-1 with TRBJ1-2; D possibly corresponds to TRBD1 (6 bases). Looked up from germline, CDR1 is SQVTM and CDR2 is ANQGSEA. This CDR3 is 11 amino acids long. The germline V and J ends were trimmed by 6 bases and 5 bases, with 10 bases remaining between them. The CDR3 protein is CSVRTEYGYTF. The CDR3 coding sequence is TGCAGCGTCCGGACAGAGTATGGCTACACCTTC.

This clonotype was seen a few times. The V gene is TRBV12-3 or TRBV12-4, the J gene TRBJ2-7; D not resolved. V lost 9 bases and J lost 3, with 15 bases in between. This CDR3 has 13 residues. The CDR3 bases are TGTGCCAGTAGATTGGAACGCTACTACGAGCAGTACTTC. Amino acid sequence: CASRLERYYEQYF.

This clonotype was counted ten times or more. The V and J genes are TRBV5-1 and TRBJ2-5; D remains unclear. The CDR3 has 15 residues. The V gene's germline CDR1 is SGHRS and CDR2 YFSETQ. V was shortened by 0 bases and J by 5 bases, with 14 bases between the two germline ends. The CDR3 here is CASSLETIRLETQYF. In DNA, the CDR3 is TGCGCCAGCAGCTTGGAAACAATCCGATTGGAGACCCAGTACTTC.

This clonotype was picked up a small number of times. The rearrangement joins TRBV28 to TRBJ1-2, with D hard to call. The CDR3 spans 14 residues. V lost 2 bases, J lost 8 bases, and 15 bases lay in between. In germline, CDR1 is MDHEN, CDR2 SYDVKM. CDR3 DNA: TGTGCCAGCAGTTTAATATACGGACCATTGGGCTACACCTTC. This codes for CASSLIYGPLGYTF.

The chain couples TRBV6-2 or TRBV6-3 to TRBJ2-4; 7 nucleotides match TRBD1. The CDR3 covers 15 residues. The germline CDR1 and CDR2 sequences are MNHEY and SVGEGT. V was clipped by 6 bases and J by 1 base; unmatched bases: 6. The CDR3 protein is CASSPQQGAKNIQYF. The CDR3, as DNA: TGTGCCAGCAGCCCCCAACAGGGGGCCAAAAACATTCAGTACTTC.

This clonotype showed up just a few times. A much larger clone is a single base away; this may be a read error. J is TRBJ1-2 and V is TRBV7-9; D unresolved. Trimming pared 2 bases from V and 3 bases from J, leaving 4 bases between. Germline CDR1 reads SEHNR; CDR2 reads FQNEAQ (reference sequence). The CDR3 is 12 amino acids. The CDR3 bases are TGTGCCAGCAGCTTATTAGACTATGGCTACACCTTC. It codes for CASSLLDYGYTF.

This clonotype was detected only a few times. The chain is built from TRBV11-2 and TRBJ2-1; D possibly corresponds to TRBD2 (5 bases). CDR3 size: 13 residues. Germline V CDR1 and CDR2: SGHAT, FQNNGV. With 1 base removed from V and 9 bases from J, the gap between germline ends came to 10 bases. In DNA form, the CDR3 reads TGTGCCAGCAGCTTAGTCCGGGAAGGTGAGCAGTTCTTC. As protein: CASSLVREGEQFF.

To note about this clonotype: This may arise from a read error, as a much more abundant clone is one base away. V is TRBV19 and J is TRBJ2-6, with 9 bases identical to TRBD1. V lost 7 bases to trimming and J lost 4 bases; unmatched junction nucleotides: 14. Germline V CDR1 and CDR2: LNHDA, SQIVND (reference sequence). The CDR3 is 18 residues long. CDR3 sequence: CASIKNRGQASGANVLTF. CDR3 bases: TGTGCCAGTATTAAAAACAGGGGGCAAGCAAGCGGGGCCAACGTCCTGACTTTC.

The chain combines TRBV7-3 with TRBJ2-7; D is possibly TRBD2 (6 bases). The CDR3 is 15 amino acids. V lost 0 bases and J lost 1, with 10 bases in between. The germline V gene has CDR1 SGHTA and CDR2 FQGTGA. The CDR3, as DNA: TGTGCCAGCAGCTTAACTAGCGGCCATTCCTACGAGCAGTACTTC. It codes for CASSLTSGHSYEQYF. The entire variable domain, with the rest obtained from reference TRBV7-3 and TRBJ2-7, is as follows: GAGVSQTPSNKVTEKGKYVELRCDPISGHTALYWYRQSLGQGPEFLIYFQGTGAADDSGLPNDRFFAVRPEGSVSTLKIQRTERGDSAVYLCASSLTSGHSYEQYFGPGTRLTVT.

This clonotype was counted many times. V and J are TRBV4-1 and TRBJ2-2, with TRBD2 matching over 11 bases. The V gene end was trimmed by 4 bases and the J gene end by 7 bases; junction bases not matched to a gene: 2. Germline V gene sequence: CDR1 MGHRA, CDR2 YSYEKL. This CDR3 is built from 14 residues. DNA for the CDR3: TGCGCCAGCAGCCTTACTAGCGGGGGCGGGGAGCTGTTTTTT. This gives the protein CASSLTSGGGELFF.

This clonotype was counted between two and nine times. The rearrangement links TRBV10-3 to TRBJ1-2; D is uncertain. The length of the CDR3 is 11 residues. Germline assignment: CDR1 ENHRY and CDR2 SYGVKD. V lost 10 bases and J lost 4, with 10 bases in between. The CDR3 reads CATQSSYGYTF. The CDR3 bases are TGTGCCACCCAAAGCTCCTATGGCTACACCTTC.

Many counts were recorded for this clonotype. V and J are TRBV20-1 and TRBJ1-2; no reliable D call. V was trimmed by 5 bases and J by 6 bases, leaving 4 bases between them. Germline V lookup: CDR1 DFQATT, CDR2 SNEGSKA (reference sequence). The CDR3 sequence is 9 residues long. In nucleotides, the CDR3 is TGCAGTGCTCCAGATGGCTACACCTTC. Translation: CSAPDGYTF.

The table lists this clonotype with many counts. This sequence joins TRBV4-3 and TRBJ2-3; D is possibly TRBD1 (6 bases). The CDR3 consists of 15 residues. Trimming removed 1 base from V and 4 bases from J, with 12 bases in between. CDR1 and CDR2 (germline): LGHNA, YSLEER. DNA for the CDR3: TGCGCCAGCAGCCAAGGAACAGGGATGGCAGATACGCAGTATTTT. Translation gives CASSQGTGMADTQYF.

This clonotype came up many times. This chain uses TRBV6-6 with TRBJ2-5; D is undetermined. V was cut by 2 bases and J by 2 bases, with 12 bases left in between. CDR1 and CDR2 from the germline V gene are MNHNY and SVGAGI (reference sequence). There are 15 residues in the CDR3. CDR3 DNA: TGTGCCAGCAGTTACGGGCCTTACATACAAGAGACCCAGTACTTC. Translated: CASSYGPYIQETQYF.

There are many counts of this clonotype. The chain recombines TRBV27 with TRBJ1-1; D not certain. The V gene lost 2 bases and the J gene lost 1 base, with 11 bases spanning the gap. Germline V gives CDR1 MNHEY, CDR2 SMNVEV (reference sequence). This CDR3 comprises 15 residues. In DNA form, the CDR3 reads TGTGCCAGCAGTTTAAGCGTGGGAGCGAACACTGAAGCTTTCTTT. Translating it yields CASSLSVGANTEAFF.

This clonotype was counted at least ten times. The chain is built from TRBV7-2 and TRBJ2-5, with D unclear. The CDR3 extends over 14 amino acids. V was clipped by 5 bases and J by 1 base, with 11 bases between them. In germline, CDR1 is SGHTA, CDR2 FQGNSA. CDR3 loop: CASSPNRLQETQYF. The CDR3 coding sequence is TGTGCCAGCAGCCCAAATAGACTCCAAGAGACCCAGTACTTC.

This chain uses TRBV7-9 with TRBJ1-1, with 11 bases fitting TRBD1. The V segment lost 5 bases and the J segment 4 bases; nucleotides outside the gene matches: 9. The CDR3 consists of 16 residues. Germline V gives CDR1 SEHNR, CDR2 FQNEAQ (reference sequence). In DNA form, the CDR3 reads TGTGCCAGCAGCCCGACCGGGACAGGGGGTGGCACTGAAGCTTTCTTT. Protein sequence: CASSPTGTGGGTEAFF. The complete variable domain, with remaining parts taken from reference TRBV7-9 and TRBJ1-1, reads DTGVSQNPRHKITKRGQNVTFRCDPISEHNRLYWYRQTLGQGPEFLTYFQNEAQLEKSRLLSDRFSAERPKGSFSTLEIQRTEQGDSAMYLCASSPTGTGGGTEAFFGQGTRLTVV.

This clonotype showed up many times. The chain uses TRBV29-1 and TRBJ2-3; D unresolved. Per the germline V gene, CDR1 is SQVTM and CDR2 is ANQGSEA. V was pared by 8 bases and J by 0 bases, with 9 bases between. CDR3 length: 12 amino acids. CDR3 residues: CSIHGSTDTQYF. The CDR3, as DNA: TGCAGCATACACGGGAGCACAGATACGCAGTATTTT.

As to this clonotype: Just one base apart from a much larger clone, this may be a read error. The chain recombines TRBV6-6 with TRBJ2-7; D gene ambiguous. The CDR3 has 14 amino acids. Germline CDR1 and CDR2: MNHNY and SVGAGI (reference sequence). V gave up 8 bases and J gave up 2 bases, with 16 bases separating them. In nucleotides, the CDR3 is TGTGCCAGCCACGCAGATGGTCACCCCTACGAGCAGTACTTC. Translation gives CASHADGHPYEQYF.

This clonotype was picked up a small number of times. V is TRBV27 and J is TRBJ2-7, with TRBD1 matching 10 bases. J gave up 2 bases and V 6 bases, and 4 bases lay outside the gene matches. Germline lookup yields CDR1 MNHEY and CDR2 SMNVEV (reference sequence). The length of the CDR3 is 14 residues. Written as DNA, the CDR3 is TGTGCCAGCAGCGACAGGGGGCCTACCTACGAGCAGTACTTC. It specifies CASSDRGPTYEQYF.